Given below is one T cell receptor (beta chain) in context. Its target is unknown. The data were obtained in a study of PD-1 blockade in classical Hodgkin lymphoma. Study results and caveats: The origin of the repertoire differences remains undefined, with disease activity or prior therapy as possible causes.

The CDR3 is 16 residues long. Germline-derived CDR1 and CDR2 are LNHDA and SQIVND (reference sequence). The trim removed 3 bases at V and 0 bases at J, leaving 8 bases unmatched. Noted time point: cycle 4 day 1 (C4D1), after less than seven weeks of nivolumab. Every single patient, without exception, relapsed after autologous stem cell transplantation, and brentuximab vedotin exposure varied. Isolation of CD4+ T cells from thawed PBMCs was performed by magnetic negative selection. Reported best responses ranged across complete response, partial response or progressive disease. The protocol was immunoSEQ multiplex PCR, while the TCRdb copy is restricted to in-frame clones and leaves out a portion. The data show tens of thousands of clones, approximately 90% seen once.

Source: CD4+ T cells from blood, taken before the fourth cycle of nivolumab. The chain couples TRBV19 to TRBJ2-7, with 7 positions matching TRBD1. The clonotype was recovered from a human donor with classical Hodgkin lymphoma. Here the CDR3 reads CASSIQGGHRSYEQYF. The CDR3, as DNA: TGTGCCAGTAGTATCCAAGGGGGCCACCGCTCCTACGAGCAGTACTTC.